This T cell receptor (beta chain) was recorded in a study of cytomegalovirus exposure and HLA in healthy donors. Looked up from germline, CDR1 is SGHDN and CDR2 is FVKESK. The CDR3 spans 15 residues. The V segment lost 6 bases and the J segment 6 bases; nucleotides outside the gene matches: 9. Vbeta (60) and Jbeta (13) primers were used in the PCR. Assay: immunoSEQ multiplex PCR; the TCRdb copy retains only in-frame clones and omits some. The sample lists about 160,000 clones; over 70% were seen once. The sample was PBMCs. The chain links TRBV14 to TRBJ2-2; 8 positions agree with TRBD1. The source is a woman aged 40 to 49 in good health and CMV-seropositive. For the CDR3, the DNA is TGTGCCAGCAGTCCCTCGCAGGGGGCAGCCGGGGAGCTGTTTTTT. Encoded protein: CASSPSQGAAGELFF.